This TCR beta chain was profiled in a study of T cell changes during pregnancy in multiple sclerosis. The V and J ends lost 4 bases and 4 bases respectively, with 23 bases between them. This CDR3 has 18 amino acids. Germline V gene lookup returns CDR1 SNHLY and CDR2 FYNNEI. Assay: immunoSEQ multiplex PCR; the TCRdb copy retains only in-frame clones and omits some. The sample has about 93,000 clones, around 92% seen once. This clonotype was obtained from a female donor with multiple sclerosis, enrolled in a pregnancy study. The chain combines TRBV2 with TRBJ1-5, with D tentatively TRBD1 (6 bases). The sequencing here drew on peripheral blood, taken after pregnancy. The CDR3 DNA reads as TGTGCCAGCAGTGTGATAGGTCAGGGGTTTTGGGGGAATCAGCCCCAGCATTTT. It yields the protein CASSVIGQGFWGNQPQHF.